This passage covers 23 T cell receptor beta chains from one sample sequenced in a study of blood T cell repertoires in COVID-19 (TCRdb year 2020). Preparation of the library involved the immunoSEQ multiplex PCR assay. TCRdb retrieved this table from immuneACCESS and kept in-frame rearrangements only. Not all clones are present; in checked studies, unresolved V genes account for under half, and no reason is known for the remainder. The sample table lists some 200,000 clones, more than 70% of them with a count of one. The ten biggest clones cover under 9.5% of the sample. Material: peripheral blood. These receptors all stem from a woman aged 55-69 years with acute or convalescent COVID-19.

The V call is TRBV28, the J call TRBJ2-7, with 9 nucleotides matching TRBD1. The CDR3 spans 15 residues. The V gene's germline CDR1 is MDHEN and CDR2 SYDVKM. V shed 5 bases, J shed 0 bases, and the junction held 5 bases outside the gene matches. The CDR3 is CASSPGQGYSYEQYF. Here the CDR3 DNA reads TGTGCCAGCAGTCCCGGACAGGGGTACTCCTACGAGCAGTACTTC.

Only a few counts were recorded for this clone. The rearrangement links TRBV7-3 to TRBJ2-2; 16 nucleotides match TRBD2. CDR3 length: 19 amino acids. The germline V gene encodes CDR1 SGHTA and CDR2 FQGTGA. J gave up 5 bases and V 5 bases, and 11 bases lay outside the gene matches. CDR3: CASSPLGLAGGPGTGELFF. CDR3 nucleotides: TGTGCCAGCAGCCCCCTGGGACTAGCGGGAGGGCCTGGGACCGGGGAGCTGTTTTTT. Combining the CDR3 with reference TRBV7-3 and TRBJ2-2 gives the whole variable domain GAGVSQTPSNKVTEKGKYVELRCDPISGHTALYWYRQSLGQGPEFLIYFQGTGAADDSGLPNDRFFAVRPEGSVSTLKIQRTERGDSAVYLCASSPLGLAGGPGTGELFFGEGSRLTVL.

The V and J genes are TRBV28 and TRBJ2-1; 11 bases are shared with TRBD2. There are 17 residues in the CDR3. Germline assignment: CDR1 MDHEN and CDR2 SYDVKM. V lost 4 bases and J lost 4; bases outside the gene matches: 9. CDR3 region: CASSSPSGLAEYNEQFF. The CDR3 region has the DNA TGTGCCAGCAGTTCCCCGTCGGGACTAGCGGAGTACAATGAGCAGTTCTTC.

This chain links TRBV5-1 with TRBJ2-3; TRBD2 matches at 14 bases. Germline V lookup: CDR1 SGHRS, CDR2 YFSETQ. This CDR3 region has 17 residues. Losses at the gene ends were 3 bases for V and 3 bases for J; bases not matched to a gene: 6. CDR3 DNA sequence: TGCGCCAGCAGCTACGCCGGGACTAGCGGGAGTACAGATACGCAGTATTTT. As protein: CASSYAGTSGSTDTQYF. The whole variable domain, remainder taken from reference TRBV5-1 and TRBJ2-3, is KAGVTQTPRYLIKTRGQQVTLSCSPISGHRSVSWYQQTPGQGLQFLFEYFSETQRNKGNFPGRFSGRQFSNSRSEMNVSTLELGDSALYLCASSYAGTSGSTDTQYFGPGTRLTVL.

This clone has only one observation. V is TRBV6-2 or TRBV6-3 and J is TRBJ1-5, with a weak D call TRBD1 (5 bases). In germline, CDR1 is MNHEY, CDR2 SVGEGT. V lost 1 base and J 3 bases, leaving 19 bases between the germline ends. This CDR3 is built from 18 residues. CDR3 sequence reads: CASSYWSSRGNVNQPQHF. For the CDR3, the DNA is TGTGCCAGCAGTTACTGGTCCTCCCGGGGGAACGTCAATCAGCCCCAGCATTTT.

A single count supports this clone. The DNA of the CDR3 is TGTGCCAGCTCACCAGGGGCCGGGACAGGGGATCAGCCCCAGCATTTT. This gives the protein CASSPGAGTGDQPQHF. The gene calls are TRBV18 and TRBJ1-5; 10 bases map to TRBD1. After removal of 2 bases from V and 5 bases from J, the junction contained 6 bases not matched to a gene. Germline V gene lookup returns CDR1 KGHSH and CDR2 LQKENI. The CDR3 has 16 amino acids.

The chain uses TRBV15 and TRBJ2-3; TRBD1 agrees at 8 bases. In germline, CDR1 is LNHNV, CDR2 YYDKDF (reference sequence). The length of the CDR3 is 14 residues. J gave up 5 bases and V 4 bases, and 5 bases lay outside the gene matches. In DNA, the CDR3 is TGTGCCACCAGCAAGACAGGGGTAGGAGATACGCAGTATTTT. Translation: CATSKTGVGDTQYF.

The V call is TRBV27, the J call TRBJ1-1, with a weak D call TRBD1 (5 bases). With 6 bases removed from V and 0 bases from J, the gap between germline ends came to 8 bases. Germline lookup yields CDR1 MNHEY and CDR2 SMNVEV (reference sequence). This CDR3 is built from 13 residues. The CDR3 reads CASSLTVNTEAFF. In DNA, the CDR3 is TGTGCCAGCAGCTTGACAGTGAACACTGAAGCTTTCTTT.

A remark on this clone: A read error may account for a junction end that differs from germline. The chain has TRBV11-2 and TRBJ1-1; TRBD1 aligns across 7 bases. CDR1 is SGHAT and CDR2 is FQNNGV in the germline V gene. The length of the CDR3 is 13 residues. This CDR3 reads CASSLLGFPGQAF. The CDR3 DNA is TGTGCCAGCAGCTTATTGGGATTTCCCGGACAGGCATTT.

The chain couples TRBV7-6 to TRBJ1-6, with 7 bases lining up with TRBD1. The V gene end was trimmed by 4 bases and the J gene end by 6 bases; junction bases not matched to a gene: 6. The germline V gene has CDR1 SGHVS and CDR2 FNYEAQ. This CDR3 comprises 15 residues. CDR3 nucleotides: TGTGCCAGCAGCTCCTTACAGGGGCCTAATTCACCCCTCCACTTT. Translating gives CASSSLQGPNSPLHF.

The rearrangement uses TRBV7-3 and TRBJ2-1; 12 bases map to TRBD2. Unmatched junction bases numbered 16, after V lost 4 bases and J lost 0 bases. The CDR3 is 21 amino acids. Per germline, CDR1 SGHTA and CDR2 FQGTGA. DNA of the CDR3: TGTGCCAGCAGCTCTGCCCCCAGCTCCGGACTAGCGGGGAGCTCCTACAATGAGCAGTTCTTC. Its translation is CASSSAPSSGLAGSSYNEQFF.

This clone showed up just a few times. CDR3 sequence: CASSTPGGAGTEAFF. CDR3 sequence (DNA): TGTGCCAGCAGTACCCCGGGGGGCGCCGGCACTGAAGCTTTCTTT. The rearrangement joins TRBV6-5 to TRBJ1-1, with D perhaps matching TRBD1 (6 bases). Germline V gene lookup returns CDR1 MNHEY and CDR2 SVGAGI. The CDR3 loop spans 15 amino acids. The germline V and J ends were trimmed by 5 bases and 4 bases, with 17 bases remaining between them.

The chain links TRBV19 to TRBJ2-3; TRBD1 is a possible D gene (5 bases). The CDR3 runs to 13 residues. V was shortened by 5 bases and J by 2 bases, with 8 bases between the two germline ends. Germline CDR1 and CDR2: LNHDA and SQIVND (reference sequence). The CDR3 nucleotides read TGTGCCAGTAGTGCGGACACCACAGATACGCAGTATTTT. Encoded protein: CASSADTTDTQYF.

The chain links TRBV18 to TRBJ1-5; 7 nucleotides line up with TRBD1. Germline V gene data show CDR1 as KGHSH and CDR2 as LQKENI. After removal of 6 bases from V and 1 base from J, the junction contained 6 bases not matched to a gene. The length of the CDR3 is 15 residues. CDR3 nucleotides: TGTGCCAGCTCCCCTCGGGGACAGAGCAATCAGCCCCAGCATTTT. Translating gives CASSPRGQSNQPQHF.

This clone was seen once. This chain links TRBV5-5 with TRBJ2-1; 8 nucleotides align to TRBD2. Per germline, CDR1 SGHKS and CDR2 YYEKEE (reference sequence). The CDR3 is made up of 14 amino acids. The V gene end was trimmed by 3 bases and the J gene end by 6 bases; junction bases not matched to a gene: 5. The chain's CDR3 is CASSSGLAANEQFF. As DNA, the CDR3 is TGTGCCAGCAGCTCTGGACTAGCAGCCAATGAGCAGTTCTTC.

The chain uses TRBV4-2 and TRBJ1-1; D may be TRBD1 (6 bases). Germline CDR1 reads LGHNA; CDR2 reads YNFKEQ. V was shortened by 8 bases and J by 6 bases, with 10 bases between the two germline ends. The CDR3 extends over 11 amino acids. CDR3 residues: CASRRQAEAFF. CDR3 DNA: TGTGCCAGCCGACGACAGGCTGAAGCTTTCTTT.

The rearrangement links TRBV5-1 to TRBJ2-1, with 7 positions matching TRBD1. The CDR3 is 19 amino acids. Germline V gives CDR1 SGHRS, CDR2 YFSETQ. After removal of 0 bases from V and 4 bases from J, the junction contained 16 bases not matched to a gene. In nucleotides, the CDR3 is TGCGCCAGCAGCTTGGCGTTTGGGCAGGGGGTATTCTCTTACAATGAGCAGTTCTTC. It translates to CASSLAFGQGVFSYNEQFF.

Written as DNA, the CDR3 is TGTGCCAGCAGTTTATGGCGGGCGAGTGAAGCTTTCTTT. It specifies CASSLWRASEAFF. This chain connects TRBV28 to TRBJ1-1; D gene uncertain. Looked up from germline, CDR1 is MDHEN and CDR2 is SYDVKM. The CDR3 spans 13 residues. V was shortened by 0 bases and J by 7 bases, with 9 bases between the two germline ends. Combining the CDR3 with reference TRBV28 and TRBJ1-1 gives the whole variable domain DVKVTQSSRYLVKRTGEKVFLECVQDMDHENMFWYRQDPGLGLRLIYFSYDVKMKEKGDIPEGYSVSREKKERFSLILESASTNQTSMYLCASSLWRASEAFFGQGTRLTVV.

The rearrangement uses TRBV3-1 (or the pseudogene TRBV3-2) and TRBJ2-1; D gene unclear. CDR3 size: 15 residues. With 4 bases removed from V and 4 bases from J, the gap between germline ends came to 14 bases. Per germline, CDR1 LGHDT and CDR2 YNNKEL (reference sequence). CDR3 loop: CASSRSSTSYNEQFF. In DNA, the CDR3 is TGTGCCAGCAGCCGATCTAGTACCTCATACAATGAGCAGTTCTTC.

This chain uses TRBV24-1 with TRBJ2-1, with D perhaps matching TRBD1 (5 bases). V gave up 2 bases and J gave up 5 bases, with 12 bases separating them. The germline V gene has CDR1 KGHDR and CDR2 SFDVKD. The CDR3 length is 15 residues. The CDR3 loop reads CATSDWGQGNNEQFF. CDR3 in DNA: TGTGCCACCAGTGATTGGGGCCAGGGAAACAATGAGCAGTTCTTC.

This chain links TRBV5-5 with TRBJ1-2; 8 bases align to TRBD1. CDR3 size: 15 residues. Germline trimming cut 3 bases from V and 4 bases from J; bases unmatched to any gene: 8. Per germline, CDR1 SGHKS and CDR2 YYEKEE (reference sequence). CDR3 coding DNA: TGTGCCAGCAGCTCGGACAGGGAGTCGAGCTATGGCTACACCTTC. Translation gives CASSSDRESSYGYTF.

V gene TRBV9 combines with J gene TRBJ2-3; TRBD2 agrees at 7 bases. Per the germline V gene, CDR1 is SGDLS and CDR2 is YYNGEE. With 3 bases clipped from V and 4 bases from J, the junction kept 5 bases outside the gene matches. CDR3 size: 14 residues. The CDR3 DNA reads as TGTGCCAGCAGCGGGACTAGTCGCCCAGATACGCAGTATTTT. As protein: CASSGTSRPDTQYF.

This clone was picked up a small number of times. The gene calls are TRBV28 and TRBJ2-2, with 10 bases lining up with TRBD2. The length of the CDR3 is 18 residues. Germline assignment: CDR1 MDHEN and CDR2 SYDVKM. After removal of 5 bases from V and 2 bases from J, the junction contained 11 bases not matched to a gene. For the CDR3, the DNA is TGTGCCAGCAGTCCATTCCCAGCGGGAGGGTCTAACACCGGGGAGCTGTTTTTT. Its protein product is CASSPFPAGGSNTGELFF.